The 14 T cell receptor beta chains in this list originate from one sample, sequenced in a study of cytomegalovirus exposure and HLA in healthy donors. The method was immunoSEQ multiplex PCR; TCRdb's version includes in-frame clones alone and lacks a portion of them. The data show 250,000 to 400,000 clones, around 90% seen once. The specimen was PBMCs. Every receptor here comes from a woman aged 25 to 39 in good health and CMV-seropositive.

The V gene is TRBV7-3, the J gene TRBJ2-7; 9 positions agree with TRBD1. The V gene end was trimmed by 5 bases and the J gene end by 6 bases; junction bases not matched to a gene: 5. CDR1 and CDR2 from the germline V gene are SGHTA and FQGTGA. The CDR3 is 13 amino acids. Written as DNA, the CDR3 is TGTGCCAGCAGCCATGGACAGGGGTCCGAGCAGTACTTC. As protein: CASSHGQGSEQYF.

The chain recombines TRBV30 with TRBJ2-5; 9 bases are shared with TRBD1. Germline loops: CDR1 GTSNPN, CDR2 SVGIG (reference sequence). The CDR3 is 12 amino acids. With 5 bases clipped from V and 4 bases from J, the junction kept 2 bases outside the gene matches. CDR3 residues: CAWDRGGETQYF. The CDR3 bases are TGTGCCTGGGACAGGGGGGGAGAGACCCAGTACTTC.

The V call is TRBV6-4, the J call TRBJ1-2; TRBD1 might be the D (6 bases). Germline V gene sequence: CDR1 MRHNA, CDR2 SNTAGT. The length of the CDR3 is 14 residues. V lost 3 bases and J 10 bases, leaving 18 bases between the germline ends. CDR3 DNA sequence: TGTGCCAGCAGTGAATCCAGGGGAACTTCCCCCTACACCTTC. Protein sequence: CASSESRGTSPYTF.

The rearrangement joins TRBV4-3 to TRBJ1-4, with a possible D match to TRBD1 (6 bases). The CDR3 covers 14 residues. V was shortened by 1 base and J by 8 bases, with 11 bases between the two germline ends. Germline assignment: CDR1 LGHNA and CDR2 YSLEER. The DNA for the CDR3 is TGCGCCAGCAGCCAAGCCGGGACAAAAGAAAAACTGTTTTTT. It specifies CASSQAGTKEKLFF.

This clone came up a few times. The chain combines TRBV27 with TRBJ2-5; D is perhaps TRBD1 or TRBD2 (6 bases each). The CDR3 is made up of 14 amino acids. The germline V gene encodes CDR1 MNHEY and CDR2 SMNVEV (reference sequence). Deletions cut 5 bases from V and 2 bases from J, with 12 bases between. CDR3 residues: CASSQGTSQETQYF. The CDR3 region has the DNA TGTGCCAGCAGTCAGGGGACTTCTCAAGAGACCCAGTACTTC.

This clone was picked up a small number of times. This sequence joins TRBV6-4 and TRBJ2-3, with D maybe TRBD2 (7 bases). CDR1 and CDR2 (germline): MRHNA, SNTAGT. This CDR3 comprises 15 residues. V lost 0 bases to trimming and J lost 4 bases, with 11 bases between them. The CDR3 DNA sequence: TGTGCCAGCAGTGACTCGGGGGGGGGCTCAGATACGCAGTATTTT. It is translated as CASSDSGGGSDTQYF.

V is TRBV9 and J is TRBJ2-7; 10 bases fit TRBD2. The J segment lost 4 bases and the V segment lost 0 bases, leaving 7 bases of the junction unmatched. Per germline, CDR1 SGDLS and CDR2 YYNGEE. The CDR3 totals 16 residues. This CDR3 reads CASSVEASGGVYEQYF. CDR3 nucleotide sequence: TGTGCCAGCAGCGTAGAAGCTAGCGGGGGAGTTTACGAGCAGTACTTC. Supplemented by reference TRBV9 and TRBJ2-7, the full variable domain reads DSGVTQTPKHLITATGQRVTLRCSPRSGDLSVYWYQQSLDQGLQFLIQYYNGEERAKGNILERFSAQQFPDLHSELNLSSLELGDSALYFCASSVEASGGVYEQYFGPGTRLTVT.

The rearrangement joins TRBV5-1 to TRBJ1-3; perhaps TRBD1 as D (6 bases). This CDR3 has 15 residues. Germline assignment: CDR1 SGHRS and CDR2 YFSETQ. V shed 0 bases and J shed 4 bases, with 11 bases lying between them. In nucleotides, the CDR3 is TGCGCCAGCAGCTTGGGGCAGGGGAAAGGAAACACCATATATTTT. Translated, it gives CASSLGQGKGNTIYF.

This clone was seen only once. The chain recombines TRBV28 with TRBJ2-7; TRBD2 aligns across 8 bases. The CDR3 loop spans 16 amino acids. CDR1 and CDR2 from the germline V gene are MDHEN and SYDVKM. With 6 bases clipped from V and 6 bases from J, the junction kept 16 bases outside the gene matches. Here the CDR3 DNA reads TGTGCCAGCAGCTTGGGGGCGGGAGGCAGGGAGGTCGAGCAGTACTTC. This translates into CASSLGAGGREVEQYF.

The J gene is TRBJ2-3, the V gene TRBV4-1; 9 positions match TRBD1. The germline V gene has CDR1 MGHRA and CDR2 YSYEKL. The CDR3 totals 16 residues. Trimming removed 4 bases from V and 0 bases from J; junction bases left unmatched: 5. The CDR3 coding sequence is TGCGCCAGCAGCCCCGGCGGGACAGGGAGCACAGATACGCAGTATTTT. Amino acid sequence: CASSPGGTGSTDTQYF.

V and J are TRBV27 and TRBJ2-2; D not resolved. V was clipped by 3 bases and J by 1 base, with 6 bases between them. CDR3 size: 14 residues. Germline V gene lookup returns CDR1 MNHEY and CDR2 SMNVEV (reference sequence). The DNA of the CDR3 is TGTGCCAGCAGTTTCGGTGGGAACACCGGGGAGCTGTTTTTT. Encoded protein: CASSFGGNTGELFF.

The chain has TRBV19 and TRBJ1-2; possibly TRBD1 for D (5 bases). Germline CDR1 reads LNHDA; CDR2 reads SQIVND (reference sequence). The V end was cut by 4 bases, the J end by 5 bases, with 17 bases between. The CDR3 extends over 15 amino acids. The CDR3 reads CASSSQLGDWYGYTF. As DNA, the CDR3 is TGTGCCAGTAGTAGTCAATTGGGGGACTGGTATGGCTACACCTTC.

J is TRBJ1-5 and V is TRBV7-2; the D gene is possibly TRBD1 (5 bases). Germline V CDR1 and CDR2: SGHTA, FQGNSA. The CDR3 totals 16 residues. Trimming left V 2 bases short and J 2 bases short, with 13 bases between. The CDR3 sequence: CASSLQVREGNQPQHF. Here the CDR3 DNA reads TGTGCCAGCAGCTTACAGGTCAGGGAGGGCAATCAGCCCCAGCATTTT.

The chain recombines TRBV29-1 with TRBJ2-7; D possibly corresponds to TRBD2 (5 bases). The CDR3 is made up of 13 amino acids. With 6 bases removed from V and 6 bases from J, the gap between germline ends came to 18 bases. Germline loops: CDR1 SQVTM, CDR2 ANQGSEA. The CDR3 loop is CSVRVGEVSEQYF. CDR3 DNA: TGCAGCGTCCGGGTCGGGGAAGTAAGCGAGCAGTACTTC.